This T cell receptor (beta chain) was documented in a study of T-cell memory formation after mild COVID-19. Study conclusions and caveats: CD4+ bias marked clones expanding day 15 to 37, unlike balanced contracting clones. Mainly in CM and EM were contracting CD4+ clones; CD8+ were in EMRA.

MiXCR, run by TCRdb on the 5' RACE reads, gives a single entry per CDR3 protein. The data contain about 360,000 distinct CDR3 sequences, approximately 15% of them singletons. The V gene's germline CDR1 is DFQATT and CDR2 SNEGSKA (reference sequence). There are 13 residues in the CDR3. The germline V and J ends were trimmed by 3 bases and 5 bases, with 13 bases remaining between them. This clonotype was detected only a few times. Its specificity is not known. The receptor was isolated from a man between 18 and 35 years old who had mild COVID-19 (a few samples of this study predate the infection). Cell type and time point are not known. This chain joins TRBV20-1 and TRBJ1-2, with D unresolved. The sequencing sample was made of PBMCs or a T cell subset sorted from them (not recorded which). The CDR3 sequence is CSASLSQSYGYTF. The DNA for the CDR3 is TGCAGTGCTAGTCTCAGCCAGAGTTATGGCTACACCTTC.